This T cell receptor (beta chain) was sequenced in a study of blood T cell repertoires in COVID-19. Seattle enrolled patients during active infection and tracked them longitudinally. The CDR3 sequence is 12 residues long. Here immunoSEQ multiplex PCR was the method, and the copy in TCRdb shows in-frame clones only, minus some. The table has around 82,000 clones, almost 85% seen once. The chain recombines TRBV21-1 with TRBJ1-3. TRBV21-1 is listed as a pseudogene. Sequenced material: peripheral blood. This sequence was found in a man aged 50 to 60 with COVID-19, enrolled during active disease. Here the CDR3 DNA reads TGTGCCAGCAGCCTAACTGGAAACACCATATATTTT. It specifies CASSLTGNTIYF.